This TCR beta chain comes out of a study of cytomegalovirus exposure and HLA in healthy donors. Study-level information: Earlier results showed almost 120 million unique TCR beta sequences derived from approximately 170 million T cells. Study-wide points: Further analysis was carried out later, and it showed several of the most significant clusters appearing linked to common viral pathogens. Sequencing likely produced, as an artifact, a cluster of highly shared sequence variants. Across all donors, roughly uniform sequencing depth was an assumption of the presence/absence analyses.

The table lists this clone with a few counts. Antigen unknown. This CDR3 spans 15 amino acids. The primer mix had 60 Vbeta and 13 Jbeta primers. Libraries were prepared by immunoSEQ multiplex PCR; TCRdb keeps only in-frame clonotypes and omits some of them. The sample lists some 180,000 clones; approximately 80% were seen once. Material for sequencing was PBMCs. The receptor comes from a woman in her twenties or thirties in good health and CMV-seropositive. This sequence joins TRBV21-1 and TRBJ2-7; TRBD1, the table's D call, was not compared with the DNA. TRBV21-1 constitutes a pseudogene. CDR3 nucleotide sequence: TGTGCCAGCCCAGGCCCCCTCGACAGGGGAGGCGAGCAGTACTTC. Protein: CASPGPLDRGGEQYF.